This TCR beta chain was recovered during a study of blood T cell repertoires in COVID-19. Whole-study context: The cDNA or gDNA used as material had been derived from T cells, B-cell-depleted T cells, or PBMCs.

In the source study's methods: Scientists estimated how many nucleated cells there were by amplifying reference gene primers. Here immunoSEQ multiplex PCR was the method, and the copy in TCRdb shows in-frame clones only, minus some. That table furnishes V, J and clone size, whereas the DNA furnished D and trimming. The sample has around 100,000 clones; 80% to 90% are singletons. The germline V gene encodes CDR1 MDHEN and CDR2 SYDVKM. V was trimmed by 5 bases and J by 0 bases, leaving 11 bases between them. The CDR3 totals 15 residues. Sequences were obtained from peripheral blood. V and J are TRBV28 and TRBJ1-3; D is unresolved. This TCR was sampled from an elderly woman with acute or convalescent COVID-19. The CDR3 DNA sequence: TGTGCCAGCAGTAACCTGGGGAGCTCTGGAAACACCATATATTTT. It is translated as CASSNLGSSGNTIYF.